Shown below are 2 T cell receptor beta chains from a single sample sequenced in a study of regulatory T cells in long-lasting Graves disease. Arm-PCR of CDR3 regions and iRepertoire HTBI primers were used to build TCR beta libraries. TCRdb re-analysed the multiplex PCR reads in MiXCR, keeping a single row per CDR3 protein. Among roughly 530,000 distinct CDR3 sequences listed, about 16% were seen once. Time point: newly diagnosed GD, antithyroid drugs for less than 3 months. The authors made the TCR library using RNA they extracted from PBMCs. The same data also contributed to another study, on T cells in Graves' hyperthyroidism and ophthalmopathy.

The sequencing used peripheral blood mononuclear cells (PBMCs), collected at new diagnosis, from a patient treated with antithyroid drugs. These TCRs come from a woman aged 35-65 years with Graves disease.

The V and J genes are TRBV19 and TRBJ1-4, with TRBD1 identical over 9 bases. The CDR3 is made up of 15 amino acids. Germline V gives CDR1 LNHDA, CDR2 SQIVND (reference sequence). J gave up 3 bases and V 7 bases, and 6 bases lay outside the gene matches. CDR3 protein: CASKNWDRANEKLFF. The CDR3 DNA follows: TGTGCCAGTAAGAACTGGGACAGGGCTAATGAAAAACTGTTTTTT.

The chain employs TRBV4-1 and TRBJ1-5; D unresolved. Trimming took off 3 bases at V and 3 bases at J, with 9 bases between the two ends. CDR1 and CDR2 from the germline V gene are MGHRA and YSYEKL. This CDR3 has 14 amino acids. In nucleotides, the CDR3 is TGCGCCAGCAGCCATTGGGTTGCCAATCAGCCCCAGCATTTT. Amino acid sequence: CASSHWVANQPQHF.